This TCR beta chain was identified in a study of blood T cells in healthy people across ages. Points from the study as a whole: With donor CMV status unknown, expanded clonotype changes were possibly confounded. The lack of PBMC sorting stopped any conclusive naive versus antigen-experienced comparison.

As to this clonotype: As yet, its antigen is unknown.

A second roughly 6 to 12 cycle PCR used barcoded and J-beta primers. At least 2.5 million CDR3-containing paired-end reads were obtained per sample. TCRdb recomputed calls from the 5' RACE reads with MiXCR, one row per CDR3 protein. The sample shows roughly 680,000 distinct CDR3 sequences, under 25% of them seen only once. Each sample used at least 6 million PBMCs. This CDR3 spans 14 amino acids. Trimming removed 7 bases from V and 0 bases from J, with 12 bases in between. The V gene's germline CDR1 is SEHNR and CDR2 FQNEAQ (reference sequence). Sequences were obtained from blood. The source is a man in his 70s in good health. The rearrangement joins TRBV7-9 to TRBJ1-1; D gene ambiguous. The CDR3 here is CASTPMTMNTEAFF. The CDR3 nucleotides read TGTGCCAGCACCCCGATGACGATGAACACTGAAGCTTTCTTT.